The clone carrying this T cell receptor (beta chain) was seen repeatedly, ten times or more. Its specificity is not known. This record belongs to a study of T cells in Graves' hyperthyroidism and ophthalmopathy. Study-wide results and limits: Clonotypes that were expanded in thyroid above 0.001 mostly appeared in blood too.

Researchers took RNA transcripts and amplified the TCR beta CDR3 regions from them. Carried out on the TCR CDR3, a first-round RT-PCR used the HTBI primer set. TCRdb itself ran the multiplex PCR reads through MiXCR, one entry per CDR3 protein. Of 250,000 to 400,000 distinct CDR3 sequences in the sample, around 13% were seen once. The receptor's source is a middle-aged woman with Graves' ophthalmopathy. The material sequenced was blood.

Here the CDR3 reads CASSDSGVGEKLFF. The CDR3 DNA follows: TGTGCCAGCAGTGATTCCGGGGTTGGAGAAAAACTGTTTTTT. The genes are TRBV2 and TRBJ1-4; no reliable D call. This CDR3 contains 14 residues. Germline V CDR1 and CDR2: SNHLY, FYNNEI. V lost 3 bases and J lost 8, with 13 bases in between.